One sample yielded the 22 T cell receptor beta chains listed below, sequenced in a study of blood T cell repertoires in COVID-19 (TCRdb year 2020). Libraries were constructed by the immunoSEQ multiplex PCR assay. This is the immuneACCESS table as TCRdb keeps it, with only in-frame sequences that have V and J called. A part of the clones is gone; compared with another copy, unresolved V genes explain less than half, and the rest is unexplained. The sample records 150,000 to 200,000 clones, approximately 88% of which are singletons. Clones ranked in the top ten supply 10% to 15% of the sample. The sequenced sample was PBMCs or T cells enriched from blood (not recorded which). The receptor source for this set is a woman aged 55 to 70 who had recovered from COVID-19.

J is TRBJ1-5 and V is TRBV28, with D maybe TRBD1 (6 bases). Germline V lookup: CDR1 MDHEN, CDR2 SYDVKM. This CDR3 has 14 residues. The V gene lost 6 bases and the J gene lost 6 bases, with 15 bases spanning the gap. The CDR3 DNA sequence: TGTGCCAGCAGACCCGGACAGAGAACTCAGCCCCAGCATTTT. Translation: CASRPGQRTQPQHF.

The chain employs TRBV7-9 and TRBJ1-2; 9 positions agree with TRBD1. Germline V CDR1 and CDR2: SEHNR, FQNEAQ (reference sequence). The CDR3 spans 16 residues. Germline trimming cut 6 bases from V and 2 bases from J; bases unmatched to any gene: 10. This CDR3 reads CASSRRQDRGNYGYTF. CDR3 bases: TGTGCCAGCAGTCGACGTCAAGACAGGGGGAACTATGGCTACACCTTC.

V is TRBV6-5 and J is TRBJ2-7; 8 positions agree with TRBD2. J lost 3 bases, V lost 5 bases, and 6 bases had no gene match. The CDR3 extends over 14 amino acids. The germline CDR1 and CDR2 sequences are MNHEY and SVGAGI. The CDR3 DNA sequence: TGTGCCAGCAGTCGCGGGGGGTTCGGCTACGAGCAGTACTTC. Its protein is CASSRGGFGYEQYF.

The V call is TRBV11-3, the J call TRBJ1-1, with D possibly TRBD1 on 5 matching bases. In germline, CDR1 is SGHNT, CDR2 YENEEA. The CDR3 consists of 13 residues. V was cut by 6 bases and J by 1 base, with 9 bases left in between. The CDR3 loop is CASSSQGNTEAFF. In DNA form, the CDR3 reads TGTGCCAGCAGTAGCCAGGGGAACACTGAAGCTTTCTTT.

This rearrangement joins TRBV7-3 to TRBJ2-1; D not certain. V lost 6 bases and J 1 base, leaving 13 bases between the germline ends. Germline lookup yields CDR1 SGHTA and CDR2 FQGTGA. The CDR3 has 15 amino acids. The chain's CDR3 is CASRVQVSSYNEQFF. CDR3 in DNA: TGTGCCAGCAGGGTTCAGGTATCGTCCTACAATGAGCAGTTCTTC.

The V and J genes are TRBV5-1 and TRBJ1-1, with no clear D. Germline values: CDR1 SGHRS, CDR2 YFSETQ. The CDR3 is 13 amino acids. Trimming cost V 4 bases and J 2 bases, with 9 bases left between them. CDR3 coding DNA: TGCGCCAGCAGCCCGGCAGGTAACACTGAAGCTTTCTTT. Its protein product is CASSPAGNTEAFF.

DNA for the CDR3: TGTGCCAGCCGATCGACAGGGGACAATGAGCAGTTCTTC. It encodes CASRSTGDNEQFF. The V gene is TRBV6-5, the J gene TRBJ2-1, with TRBD1 matching over 8 bases. This CDR3 contains 13 residues. V dropped 8 bases and J dropped 5; count of bases not matched to a gene: 5. Germline V gene sequence: CDR1 MNHEY, CDR2 SVGAGI.

The chain recombines TRBV5-1 with TRBJ2-7, with D possibly matching TRBD2 (6 bases). The CDR3 contains 15 residues. The germline CDR1 and CDR2 sequences are SGHRS and YFSETQ. V was cut by 0 bases and J by 3 bases, with 13 bases left in between. The CDR3 coding sequence is TGCGCCAGCAGCTTGGCCTTGGGACTGAACTACGAGCAGTACTTC. Amino acid sequence: CASSLALGLNYEQYF.

The rearrangement joins TRBV5-1 to TRBJ2-3, with 7 bases identical to TRBD2. There are 15 residues in the CDR3. Germline-derived CDR1 and CDR2 are SGHRS and YFSETQ. V lost 0 bases to trimming and J lost 0 bases; unmatched junction nucleotides: 1. CDR3 region: CASSLAGGSTDTQYF. The CDR3 region has the DNA TGCGCCAGCAGCTTGGCGGGGGGAAGCACAGATACGCAGTATTTT.

The genes are TRBV7-9 and TRBJ1-3, with TRBD1 identical over 8 bases. Germline lookup yields CDR1 SEHNR and CDR2 FQNEAQ (reference sequence). After removal of 5 bases from V and 2 bases from J, the junction contained 5 bases not matched to a gene. This CDR3 has 15 amino acids. The CDR3 loop reads CASSPQGAPGNTIYF. CDR3 sequence (DNA): TGTGCCAGCAGCCCTCAGGGGGCCCCTGGAAACACCATATATTTT.

The V and J genes are TRBV30 and TRBJ2-2; D is unclear. Germline CDR1 and CDR2: GTSNPN and SVGIG (reference sequence). V was shortened by 5 bases and J by 5 bases, with 12 bases between the two germline ends. This CDR3 is 13 amino acids long. The CDR3 reads CAWDRFGTGELFF. The CDR3 DNA reads as TGTGCCTGGGACCGTTTCGGGACCGGGGAGCTGTTTTTT.

This sequence joins TRBV2 and TRBJ2-1; D possibly corresponds to TRBD1 (6 bases). Per germline, CDR1 SNHLY and CDR2 FYNNEI. This CDR3 contains 14 residues. V shed 3 bases and J shed 7 bases, with 13 bases lying between them. CDR3 residues: CASSDGTRQNEQFF. The CDR3 DNA sequence: TGTGCCAGCAGTGACGGGACACGGCAGAATGAGCAGTTCTTC. Full variable domain (missing parts from reference TRBV2 and TRBJ2-1): EPEVTQTPSHQVTQMGQEVILRCVPISNHLYFYWYRQILGQKVEFLVSFYNNEISEKSEIFDDQFSVERPDGSNFTLKIRSTKLEDSAMYFCASSDGTRQNEQFFGPGTRLTVL.

The rearrangement uses TRBV24-1 and TRBJ2-7; no clear D gene. Germline assignment: CDR1 KGHDR and CDR2 SFDVKD. Trimming took 4 bases from V and 3 from J, leaving 3 bases between them. The CDR3 consists of 11 residues. The CDR3 DNA is TGTGCCACCAGTGACAGCTACGAGCAGTACTTC. It translates to CATSDSYEQYF.

The V and J genes are TRBV19 and TRBJ1-2, with 7 nucleotides matching TRBD1. Germline V gene lookup returns CDR1 LNHDA and CDR2 SQIVND (reference sequence). The CDR3 spans 15 residues. V trimming: 3 bases; J trimming: 4 bases; junction bases outside the gene matches: 8. The CDR3 spells CASSITLTGSYGYTF. The DNA for the CDR3 is TGTGCCAGTAGTATCACCTTGACAGGGAGCTATGGCTACACCTTC.

V usage is TRBV7-6 and J usage is TRBJ1-1; TRBD1 aligns across 8 bases. Germline CDR1 SGHVS, CDR2 FNYEAQ. The ends lost 1 base at V and 1 base at J; junction bases unmatched: 2. CDR3 length: 15 amino acids. The CDR3 coding sequence is TGTGCCAGCAGCTTAGGCGGGACAGGGAACACTGAAGCTTTCTTT. It translates to CASSLGGTGNTEAFF.

This clone was seen a handful of times. This chain connects TRBV2 to TRBJ1-6; D gene unclear. Deletions cut 0 bases from V and 16 bases from J, with 13 bases between. The germline V gene has CDR1 SNHLY and CDR2 FYNNEI. The CDR3 is made up of 13 amino acids. CDR3 residues: CASSEAGRPELHF. CDR3 in DNA: TGTGCCAGCAGTGAAGCGGGCAGGCCAGAACTCCACTTT.

This chain uses TRBV6-1 with TRBJ1-2; tentatively, D is TRBD1 (5 bases). CDR3 length: 16 residues. V lost 4 bases and J 1 base, leaving 16 bases between the germline ends. The germline gives CDR1 MNHNS, CDR2 SASEGT. This CDR3 reads CASSVRGGANNYGYTF. CDR3 in DNA: TGTGCCAGCAGTGTCCGAGGCGGGGCGAATAACTATGGCTACACCTTC.

J is TRBJ1-6 and V is TRBV2; 9 bases map to TRBD1. J was trimmed by 10 bases and V by 5 bases; bases with no gene match: 3. CDR1 SNHLY and CDR2 FYNNEI come from the germline V gene. The CDR3 consists of 13 residues. Written as DNA, the CDR3 is TGTGCCAGCAGTAACAGGGGGCAATCACCCCTCCACTTT. Translating it yields CASSNRGQSPLHF.

The rearrangement uses TRBV28 and TRBJ2-2; 7 bases match TRBD1. There are 15 residues in the CDR3. V gave up 7 bases and J gave up 5 bases; unmatched junction bases: 10. In germline, CDR1 is MDHEN, CDR2 SYDVKM. The chain's CDR3 is CASKGVVGQTGELFF. CDR3 coding DNA: TGTGCCAGCAAAGGGGTGGTGGGACAGACCGGGGAGCTGTTTTTT.

The CDR3 loop is CASSRDRNSYEQYF. CDR3 coding DNA: TGTGCCAGCAGTCGGGACAGGAATTCTTACGAGCAGTACTTC. J is TRBJ2-7 and V is TRBV3-1 (or the pseudogene TRBV3-2); 8 bases map to TRBD1. CDR1 and CDR2 from the germline V gene are LGHDT and YNNKEL (reference sequence). Trimming at V came to 6 bases and at J to 4 bases, leaving 8 bases not matched to a gene. The CDR3 spans 14 residues.

The chain couples TRBV5-4 to TRBJ2-7, with D possibly being TRBD1 (5 bases). Trimming shortened V by 0 bases and J by 6 bases, and 7 bases separated the two germline ends. Germline V lookup: CDR1 SGHNT, CDR2 YYREEE (reference sequence). The CDR3 has 12 residues. The CDR3 sequence: CASSLDRSEQYF. The CDR3 DNA follows: TGTGCCAGCAGCTTGGACAGGAGCGAGCAGTACTTC.

The V and J genes are TRBV28 and TRBJ2-5; no clear D. CDR1 is MDHEN, CDR2 SYDVKM, per germline. This CDR3 is 14 amino acids long. V was trimmed by 6 bases and J by 1 base, leaving 12 bases between them. The CDR3 coding sequence is TGTGCCAGCAGGCATTACAGTACCCAAGAGACCCAGTACTTC. Residues: CASRHYSTQETQYF.